This T cell receptor (beta chain) derives from a study of identical twins. Findings and limits, study-wide: These conclusions were based on statistical analysis (cross-sectional, not following the same donors).

As to this clonotype: The antigen is undetermined.

Template switching supplied a universal primer site; unique molecular identifiers were carried on the cDNA. TCRdb reprocessed the 5' RACE reads via MiXCR and lists one record per CDR3 protein. The data contain 470,000 or so distinct CDR3 sequences, 24% of them singletons. The germline V gene has CDR1 MNHEY and CDR2 SVGEGT. The CDR3 spans 14 residues. The V and J ends lost 7 bases and 2 bases, in that order; junction bases with no gene match: 7. The sample was also reused in another study, on T cells expressing NK-cell markers. That report notes: The sorts in several experiments were restricted to alpha-beta TCR T cells by an anti-gamma-delta TCR antibody. Dominant NKG2C+ clonotypes were found to form 1.0-7.0% of CD8+ T cells in a handful of donors.

The sequenced material came from CD4+ T cells sorted from blood. The receptor was isolated from a young woman in good health. The chain carries TRBV6-2 or TRBV6-3 and TRBJ2-7; 8 nucleotides match TRBD2. In nucleotides, the CDR3 is TGTGCCAGCAACACACCGGGGGGGGCCTACGAGCAGTACTTC. Its translation is CASNTPGGAYEQYF.